This T cell receptor beta chain was captured by sequencing in a study of shared clonotypes between healthy human individuals. Overall study: Each donor's CD8 memory used one plate, CD8 naive two, each CD4 subset three.

Study findings and constraints: Lower generation probabilities were found for non-shared clonotypes than for those shared by all four donors. Larger estimated richness was generally seen in naive subsets than in memory subsets.

Comment on this clone: What it binds is unknown.

Researchers ran the assay at a deep level. The data were produced by immunoSEQ multiplex PCR, yet TCRdb's version contains in-frame clones alone and is incomplete. The data contain around 1.1 million clones, 75% to 85% of them singletons. The specimen sequenced was memory CD4+ T cells from PBMCs. Subset specified: CD45RA-negative fraction. The clonotype was recovered from a man between 18 and 35 years old in good health. Some clones in this sample may be carry-over from other donors' samples.

The CDR3 here is CASSYRGSGSYEQYF. As DNA, the CDR3 is TGTGCCAGCAGTTATCGGGGGAGCGGATCCTACGAGCAGTACTTC. The V gene is TRBV6-5, the J gene TRBJ2-7; tentative D call: TRBD2 (6 bases). V was trimmed by 3 bases and J by 1 base, leaving 13 bases between them. This CDR3 contains 15 residues. Germline loops: CDR1 MNHEY, CDR2 SVGAGI.